These T cell receptor beta chains were read from a single sample in a study of CD8 T cells in ankylosing spondylitis. A single record per CDR3 protein comes from TCRdb applying MiXCR to the 5' RACE reads. This table holds about 340,000 distinct CDR3 sequences, 8% found once. Source material: blood, either unsorted or a sorted T cell fraction (not recorded which). These TCRs come from a male donor with ankylosing spondylitis. Both conserved end residues are part of each CDR3. D genes are given only for firm matches. Size is omitted from some rows. Given values are once, few, many or a class for expanded clones.

CDR3 protein	CDR3 DNA	J gene	V gene	D gene	clone size
CASSLIADSYNEQFF	TGCGCCAGCAGCTTGATTGCGGATTCCTACAATGAGCAGTTCTTC	TRBJ2-1	TRBV5-1	.	few
CSARDRSGLVWADSPYNEQFF	TGCAGTGCTAGAGATCGGTCGGGACTAGTCTGGGCTGACAGCCCCTACAATGAGCAGTTCTTC	TRBJ2-1	TRBV20-1	TRBD2	few
CASSRLAGGIRNEQFF	TGTGCCAGCAGCCGTTTAGCGGGAGGAATCCGTAATGAGCAGTTCTTC	TRBJ2-1	TRBV3-1	TRBD2	.
CASSPSRGSEQYF	TGTGCCAGCAGTCCCTCTCGGGGCAGCGAGCAGTACTTC	TRBJ2-7	TRBV12-3/TRBV12-4	.	.
CSVVASGSEEQYF	TGCAGCGTTGTAGCTAGCGGGAGTGAAGAGCAGTACTTC	TRBJ2-7	TRBV29-1	TRBD2	few
CASSEVAGGAYGYTF	TGTGCCAGCAGTGAAGTTGCAGGGGGAGCTTATGGCTACACCTTC	TRBJ1-2	TRBV6-1	TRBD1	few
CASSLDTTSTDTQYF	TGTGCCAGCAGCTTAGACACCACTAGCACAGATACGCAGTATTTT	TRBJ2-3	TRBV11-2	.	.
CATSRDRASGSTTQYF	TGTGCCACCAGCAGAGATCGGGCTAGCGGGAGTACTACGCAGTATTTT	TRBJ2-3	TRBV15	TRBD2	.
CASSRLASSYEQYF	TGTGCCAGCAGCCGACTAGCTTCTTCGTACGAGCAGTACTTC	TRBJ2-7	TRBV7-2	TRBD2	few
CASSHGRLVDTGELFF	TGCGCCAGCAGCCATGGACGACTAGTTGACACCGGGGAGCTGTTTTTT	TRBJ2-2	TRBV4-3	.	.
CASCSGQRGRPPLHF	TGTGCCAGCTGTTCAGGACAGCGGGGTAGACCACCCCTCCACTTT	TRBJ1-6	TRBV12-3/TRBV12-4	.	.
CASSWAAGSLTGELFF	TGTGCCAGCAGCTGGGCGGCGGGGTCGCTCACCGGGGAGCTGTTTTTT	TRBJ2-2	TRBV11-2	.	few
CASSLRREGPYEQYF	TGTGCCAGCAGTTTAAGGAGGGAGGGCCCCTACGAGCAGTACTTC	TRBJ2-7	TRBV12-3/TRBV12-4	TRBD2	.
CASSLARGDNYGYTF	TGTGCCAGCAGCTTAGCTCGGGGAGATAACTATGGCTACACCTTC	TRBJ1-2	TRBV7-2	.	few
CASSEDRGRDEQYF	TGTGCCAGCAGCGAGGACAGGGGTCGGGACGAGCAGTACTTC	TRBJ2-7	TRBV9	TRBD1	.
CASSPQGSGETQYF	TGTGCCAGCAGCCCGCAGGGTAGCGGAGAGACCCAGTACTTC	TRBJ2-5	TRBV12-3/TRBV12-4	.	.
CASSFIPRGDDEQFF	TGTGCCAGCAGTTTCATTCCCCGGGGAGACGATGAGCAGTTCTTC	TRBJ2-1	TRBV12-3/TRBV12-4	.	.
CASSQDGLVAEAFF	TGCGCCAGCAGCCAAGATGGGTTGGTCGCTGAAGCTTTCTTT	TRBJ1-1	TRBV4-1	.	many
CASSQELGQTQYF	TGTGCCAGCAGCCAAGAACTGGGACAGACCCAGTACTTC	TRBJ2-5	TRBV14	.	few
CASSRDSGNTIYF	TGTGCCAGCAGTCGGGACAGCGGAAACACCATATATTTT	TRBJ1-3	TRBV6-1	TRBD1	many
CASSGGDRLSYNEQFF	TGTGCCAGCAGCGGGGGGGACAGATTAAGTTACAATGAGCAGTTCTTC	TRBJ2-1	TRBV9	.	few
CASQGLAAETQYF	TGTGCCAGCCAGGGTTTGGCAGCTGAGACCCAGTACTTC	TRBJ2-5	TRBV6-6	.	few
CASSYSTGGTYEQYF	TGTGCCAGCAGTTACTCGACAGGGGGCACGTACGAGCAGTACTTC	TRBJ2-7	TRBV6-5	TRBD1	.
CAISESRNTGELFF	TGTGCCATCAGTGAGTCTCGGAACACCGGGGAGCTGTTTTTT	TRBJ2-2	TRBV10-3	.	.
CASSNPGQGRNEQYF	TGTGCCAGCAGTAACCCGGGACAGGGGAGGAACGAGCAGTACTTC	TRBJ2-7	TRBV7-3	TRBD1	many